This T cell receptor beta chain emerged from a study of PD-L1 blockade in urothelial cancer (dated by TCRdb to about 2017). Background on the whole study: Therapy was started in the mid-2010s for all patients, and atezolizumab 1,200 mg was administered intravenously every 3 weeks. About 90% of the 29 patients were identified as males with urothelial cancer of bladder origin, and a prior smoking history was reported by 18 of 29 patients. An ECOG performance status of 0 or 1 was recorded for the patients, and 0 to 3 prior chemotherapy regimens had been received by the patients. Blood samples were analyzed at two time points: 3 weeks after treatment start (second dose) and 6 weeks after treatment start. A median of around 150,000 T cells and roughly 80,000 unique TCRs was obtained from blood samples, and a median clonality of roughly 0.08 was observed. The study, an exploratory multi-omic analysis, examined somatic, immune and clinical correlates of response to PD-L1 blockade with atezolizumab in urothelial cancer. Pretreatment tumor samples and matched peripheral blood, collected serially before and after atezolizumab treatment, underwent TCR sequencing. Durable clinical benefit meant progression-free survival longer than 6 months, and TCR features were also tested against progression-free and overall survival. Whole exome sequencing and RNA sequencing of pretreatment tumors were performed alongside TCR sequencing in the same patients. Eight to ten patients achieved durable clinical benefit and 20 did not. Pretreatment blood TCR-seq was available for nearly 30 patients, at least one posttreatment blood collection was obtained for about 25 patients, and tumor TCR-seq was available for about 25 patients. What the study reported, not specific to this receptor: Improved progression-free and overall survival was associated with having pretreatment peripheral blood TCR clonality below the median. Because of the small sample size (n ≈ 29) and the many exploratory analyses performed, the results are intended to be regarded as hypothesis-generating. At 3 weeks after the start of treatment, tumor-associated TCR clones in peripheral blood had expanded more in patients with durable benefit (n ≈ 23, p = 0.022).

Each PCR received spiked-in synthetic TCR analog templates so that absolute template abundance could be estimated from read counts. Using the immunoSEQ assay, TCRbeta CDR3 regions were amplified from genomic DNA with bias-controlled V and J gene primers. Rearranged TCRbeta segments were sequenced at approximately 20X coverage. In the original analysis: Sequencing errors were corrected by clustering, and CDR3s were annotated against IMGT so that V, D and J genes could be assigned. Downstream analyses used only productive TCRbeta rearrangements, leaving out any out-of-frame or stop-codon sequences. Clonality was calculated as one minus the Shannon entropy normalized by the log of the number of unique productive sequences. Clones differing between time points or between blood and tumor were identified using Fisher's exact test with Benjamini-Hochberg correction, with an adjusted p below 0.01 applied as the threshold. This is the immuneACCESS table as TCRdb keeps it, with only in-frame sequences that have V and J called. A part of the clones is gone; compared with another copy, unresolved V genes explain less than half, and the rest is unexplained. The DNA gave D and trimming, while V, J and clone size come from that table. The sample table shows about 72,000 clones, and about 90% are seen once. The ten largest clones add up to roughly 4.7% of the sample.

The time point label, read with the paper, signifies: pretreatment peripheral blood. A cohort of 30 or so patients with locally advanced or metastatic urothelial carcinoma, treated at Memorial Sloan Kettering on a trial protocol, was included. Peripheral blood mononuclear cells were collected pretreatment and during treatment, with between 1 and 8 total time points per patient. The Qiagen DNeasy Blood extraction kit was used to purify genomic DNA from total PBMCs and tumor samples. Collected pretreatment and during treatment, PBMCs were isolated and stored as previously described. Note on this clone: The antigen it recognizes is unknown. No quality values exist for individual bases; no much larger clone is one base distant.

This clonotype was sampled from a man in his sixties or seventies with urothelial cancer. The source was PBMCs, collected around atezolizumab (anti-PD-L1) treatment.

The DNA is as follows: TGTGCCTGCTCCGGGACTAGCGGGAAAGAGACCCAGTACTTC. Translated, it reads CACSGTSGKETQYF. The rearrangement joined TRBV30 to TRBJ2-5; TRBD2 agrees with 13 junctional bases. V is cut back by 6 bases and J by 3 bases, with 4 bases in the junction unmatched. In the germline V gene (reference sequence), CDR1 corresponds to GTSNPN and CDR2 to SVGIG. The CDR3 sequence holds 14 residues, the cysteine and phenylalanine included. The only DNA kept is the CDR3, 42 bases in frame from the first base.